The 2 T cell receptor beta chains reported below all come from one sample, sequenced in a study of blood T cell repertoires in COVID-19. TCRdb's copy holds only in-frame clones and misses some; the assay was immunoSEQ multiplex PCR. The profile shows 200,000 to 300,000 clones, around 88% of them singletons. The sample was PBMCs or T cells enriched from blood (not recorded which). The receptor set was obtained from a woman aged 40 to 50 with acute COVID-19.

The CDR3 spells CASSLETSNTGELFF. Here the CDR3 DNA reads TGTGCCAGCAGCTTGGAGACATCGAACACCGGGGAGCTGTTTTTT. J is TRBJ2-2 and V is TRBV5-4; no definite D call. In germline, CDR1 is SGHNT, CDR2 YYREEE (reference sequence). V was shortened by 0 bases and J by 0 bases, with 6 bases between the two germline ends. The CDR3 contains 15 residues.

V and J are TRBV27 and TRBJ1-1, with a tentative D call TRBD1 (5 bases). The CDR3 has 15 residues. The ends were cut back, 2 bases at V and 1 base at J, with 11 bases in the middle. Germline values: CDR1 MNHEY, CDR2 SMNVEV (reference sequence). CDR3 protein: CASSLRQGRNTEAFF. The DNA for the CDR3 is TGTGCCAGCAGTTTAAGGCAGGGAAGGAACACTGAAGCTTTCTTT.